A selection of T cell receptor beta chains follows, all from one sample in a study of cytomegalovirus exposure and HLA in healthy donors. Repertoires were generated with immunoSEQ multiplex PCR, while TCRdb's copy carries only in-frame clones and drops some. The sample has 150,000 or so clones; around 87% are singletons. Sequenced: PBMCs. Receptors were obtained from a woman in her 30s in good health and CMV-seronegative. CDR3s include the opening cysteine and the closing phenylalanine or tryptophan. The D gene is left open where the match is weak. Size is omitted from some rows. Given values are once, few, many or a class for expanded clones.

abundance,j_gene,d_gene,v_gene,CDR3aa,CDR3nt
-,TRBJ2-7,TRBD2,TRBV2,CASRMGGGPRKQYF,TGTGCCAGCAGGATGGGGGGGGGACCTAGGAAGCAGTACTTC
once,TRBJ1-1,-,TRBV7-2,CASRLQGMNTEAFF,TGTGCCAGCAGGTTACAGGGCATGAACACTGAAGCTTTCTTT
-,TRBJ2-1,TRBD1,TRBV6-1,CASSNRGPNEQFF,TGTGCCAGCAGTAACAGGGGCCCCAATGAGCAGTTCTTC
once,TRBJ2-3,TRBD2,TRBV5-1,CASSLVAGGLTDTQYF,TGCGCCAGCAGCTTGGTAGCGGGGGGGCTCACAGATACGCAGTATTTT
-,TRBJ2-1,-,TRBV27,CASSFEASSYNEQFF,TGTGCCAGCAGTTTTGAGGCGAGCTCCTACAATGAGCAGTTCTTC
-,TRBJ2-3,-,TRBV10-1,CASSESGGVSTDTQYF,TGCGCCAGCAGTGAGTCGGGCGGGGTTAGCACAGATACGCAGTATTTT
few,TRBJ1-2,-,TRBV7-7,CASSPLGQSYGYTF,TGTGCCAGCAGCCCACTCGGACAGAGCTATGGCTACACCTTC
-,TRBJ1-2,-,TRBV19,CASSTYGANYGYTF,TGTGCCAGTAGTACTTACGGGGCTAACTATGGCTACACCTTC
-,TRBJ2-7,TRBD1,TRBV6-5,CATIQGGYYEQYF,TGTGCCACCATACAGGGGGGCTACTACGAGCAGTACTTC
once,TRBJ1-2,-,TRBV19,CASSTADRSDAVGAGYTF,TGTGCCAGTAGTACCGCCGATCGATCTGATGCCGTGGGGGCGGGCTACACCTTC
-,TRBJ2-1,-,TRBV5-1,CASSLDRHNEQFF,TGCGCCAGCAGCTTGGACAGGCACAATGAGCAGTTCTTC
-,TRBJ1-1,TRBD1,TRBV30,CAWTRTGNTEAFF,TGTGCCTGGACTAGGACAGGGAACACTGAAGCTTTCTTT
few,TRBJ1-6,-,TRBV18,CASSPSGANSPLHF,TGTGCCAGCTCACCGTCAGGGGCAAATTCACCCCTCCACTTT
-,TRBJ2-2,-,TRBV12-5,CASGPPITENTGELFF,TGTGCTAGTGGTCCCCCCATCACAGAGAACACCGGGGAGCTGTTTTTT
-,TRBJ2-7,-,TRBV11-2,CASSLGLAGRGYAYEQYF,TGTGCCAGCAGCTTAGGATTGGCCGGGCGCGGGTACGCCTACGAGCAGTACTTC
-,TRBJ1-1,TRBD1,TRBV19,CASRTGQETEAFF,TGTGCCAGCAGGACAGGGCAGGAGACTGAAGCTTTCTTT
-,TRBJ1-2,-,TRBV2,CASGQGGYTF,TGTGCCAGCGGGCAGGGGGGCTACACCTTC
-,TRBJ2-7,TRBD1,TRBV14,CASSRGQGVTYEQYF,TGTGCCAGCAGCCGAGGACAGGGGGTTACCTACGAGCAGTACTTC
-,TRBJ2-1,TRBD2,TRBV18,CASSTLPTSGSYYNEQFF,TGTGCCAGCTCAACACTACCGACTAGCGGGTCCTACTACAATGAGCAGTTCTTC
-,TRBJ2-1,TRBD2,TRBV7-6,CASSRGTSGVLSEQFF,TGTGCCAGCAGCCGCGGGACTAGCGGGGTTCTGAGTGAGCAGTTCTTC
-,TRBJ2-1,TRBD1,TRBV11-3,CASSLGGTGGNEQFF,TGTGCCAGCAGCCTAGGGGGGACAGGGGGGAATGAGCAGTTCTTC
-,TRBJ2-7,TRBD1,TRBV5-1,CASTATGGIYEQYF,TGCGCCAGCACCGCGACAGGGGGCATCTACGAGCAGTACTTC
-,TRBJ2-2,TRBD2,TRBV19,CASRKDPPGGGELFF,TGTGCCAGCCGGAAGGACCCCCCGGGAGGCGGGGAGCTGTTTTTT
-,TRBJ2-1,TRBD2,TRBV5-4,CASSLELRGGNYNEQFF,TGTGCCAGCAGCTTGGAGTTGCGGGGGGGCAACTACAATGAGCAGTTCTTC
-,TRBJ1-6,-,TRBV6-1,CASSPRSYNSPLHF,TGTGCCAGCAGCCCCAGATCCTATAATTCACCCCTCCACTTT
once,TRBJ2-1,-,TRBV5-1,CASKRGMEQFF,TGCGCCAGCAAAAGGGGTATGGAGCAGTTCTTC
-,TRBJ2-3,TRBD2,TRBV7-9,CASSSTVSGGDRTDTQYF,TGTGCCAGCAGCTCTACTGTCAGCGGGGGGGACCGCACAGATACGCAGTATTTT
few,TRBJ1-2,-,TRBV7-2,CASSPRRGGYTF,TGTGCCAGCAGCCCTAGGCGGGGCGGCTACACCTTC
-,TRBJ2-3,-,TRBV2,CASSEQGSSTDTQYF,TGTGCCAGCAGTGAACAGGGGTCTAGCACAGATACGCAGTATTTT
-,TRBJ2-2,TRBD2,TRBV5-1,CASSHDGGRTGELFF,TGCGCCAGCAGTCATGACGGGGGGAGGACCGGGGAGCTGTTTTTT
-,TRBJ2-1,-,TRBV2,CASRRQTRDTAEQFF,TGTGCCAGCAGGAGACAAACCCGGGACACCGCCGAGCAGTTCTTC
-,TRBJ2-3,TRBD2,TRBV5-1,CASSLGGGLAGGAPRF,TGCGCCAGCAGCTTGGGAGGTGGGCTAGCGGGGGGGGCCCCTCGTTTT
-,TRBJ1-1,TRBD1,TRBV9,CASSGDRGEAFF,TGTGCCAGCAGCGGGGACAGGGGAGAAGCTTTCTTT
few,TRBJ2-7,TRBD1,TRBV5-6,CASSLRLTGGYEQYF,TGTGCCAGCAGCTTGAGGCTGACAGGGGGCTACGAGCAGTACTTC
-,TRBJ2-7,-,TRBV6-6,CASSYPLQGNEQYF,TGTGCCAGCAGCTACCCTCTACAGGGTAACGAGCAGTACTTC
-,TRBJ2-7,TRBD2,TRBV6-5,CASSSSGGYEQYF,TGTGCCAGCAGTTCTAGCGGGGGCTACGAGCAGTACTTC
-,TRBJ2-1,TRBD2,TRBV7-7,CASSQLAGEAKRPYNEQFF,TGTGCCAGCAGCCAACTAGCGGGTGAAGCCAAACGTCCCTACAATGAGCAGTTCTTC
-,TRBJ2-7,TRBD1,TRBV18,CASSPGQGISYEQYF,TGTGCCAGCTCACCTGGACAGGGGATATCCTACGAGCAGTACTTC
-,TRBJ2-2,TRBD1,TRBV6-5,CASGTGLTGELFF,TGTGCCAGCGGGACAGGGTTAACCGGGGAGCTGTTTTTT
once,TRBJ2-3,TRBD2,TRBV11-2,CASSYRLAGGQADTQYF,TGTGCCAGCAGCTACCGACTAGCGGGGGGGCAAGCAGATACGCAGTATTTT
-,TRBJ1-6,-,TRBV5-1,CASSDGQPNSPLHF,TGCGCCAGCAGCGACGGACAGCCCAATTCACCCCTCCACTTT
once,TRBJ1-6,TRBD1,TRBV5-6,CASSFGEGAGSPLHF,TGTGCCAGCAGCTTCGGTGAGGGGGCTGGGTCACCCCTCCACTTT
-,TRBJ2-3,-,TRBV27,CASSSLLTSTDTQYF,TGTGCCAGCAGTTCCCTACTAACTAGCACAGATACGCAGTATTTT
-,TRBJ2-5,TRBD1,TRBV5-1,CASSLGTGRETQYF,TGCGCCAGCAGCTTGGGGACAGGGAGGGAGACCCAGTACTTC
-,TRBJ2-7,-,TRBV9,CASSVGLRDPSYEQYF,TGTGCCAGCAGCGTTGGATTGCGGGACCCCTCCTACGAGCAGTACTTC
-,TRBJ1-3,-,TRBV5-6,CASSPLEAGGNTIYF,TGTGCCAGCAGCCCCCTGGAGGCCGGAGGAAACACCATATATTTT
-,TRBJ1-5,-,TRBV25-1,CASSAEKGGLTQPQHF,TGTGCCAGCAGTGCCGAAAAAGGGGGACTAACTCAGCCCCAGCATTTT
-,TRBJ2-1,-,TRBV5-1,CASSLGQEGRNEQFF,TGCGCCAGCAGCTTGGGGCAGGAGGGTCGCAATGAGCAGTTCTTC
-,TRBJ1-1,-,TRBV5-1,CASSSGQINTEAFF,TGCGCCAGCAGCTCTGGACAGATAAACACTGAAGCTTTCTTT
-,TRBJ1-1,TRBD1,TRBV7-9,CASWTLKTGGITEAFF,TGTGCCAGCTGGACCTTAAAAACAGGGGGGATCACTGAAGCTTTCTTT
-,TRBJ1-2,-,TRBV5-4,CASSPRVRGDYGYTF,TGTGCCAGCAGCCCCAGGGTCAGAGGAGACTATGGCTACACCTTC
-,TRBJ1-5,-,TRBV30,CAWSGDRLPNQPQHF,TGTGCCTGGAGTGGCGACAGGTTACCCAATCAGCCCCAGCATTTT
-,TRBJ2-7,TRBD1,TRBV28,CASRKPGQLYEQYF,TGTGCCAGCAGAAAACCGGGACAGCTCTACGAGCAGTACTTC
-,TRBJ1-5,-,TRBV30,CAWSVLGGSREPQHF,TGTGCCTGGAGTGTACTAGGGGGTTCTAGGGAGCCCCAGCATTTT
-,TRBJ1-2,TRBD1,TRBV7-9,CASSLALVQGAFYGYTF,TGTGCCAGCAGCTTAGCGCTGGTTCAGGGGGCTTTTTATGGCTACACCTTC
-,TRBJ1-2,TRBD1,TRBV5-1,CASSLGDRARNYGYTF,TGCGCCAGCAGCTTGGGGGACAGGGCAAGAAACTATGGCTACACCTTC
-,TRBJ1-3,-,TRBV25-1,CASSVSGGAGNTIYF,TGTGCCAGCAGTGTTAGCGGAGGGGCTGGAAACACCATATATTTT
-,TRBJ1-1,TRBD1,TRBV7-9,CASSLPQGAEAFF,TGTGCCAGCAGCTTACCCCAGGGGGCTGAAGCTTTCTTT
-,TRBJ1-5,-,TRBV19,CASSRTSNSNQPQHF,TGTGCCAGTAGTCGAACATCGAATAGCAATCAGCCCCAGCATTTT